This T cell receptor (beta chain) was sequenced during a study of cytomegalovirus exposure and HLA in healthy donors. Both 60 Vbeta primers and 13 Jbeta primers went into the PCR. TCRdb's table, derived via immunoSEQ multiplex PCR, lists solely in-frame clones and lacks some. The sample shows roughly 160,000 clones, almost 85% of them seen only once. Remarks on this clone: The antigen is not known.

Nominally healthy donors provided the samples, though records likely missed some immune exposures. Study-level points and caveats: A later analysis linked some 17,000 TCR beta sequences to HLA alleles at 0.05 false discovery rate. Productive rates of about 87% or about 30% were seen for most TCR beta V segments in an earlier analysis.

The TCR originated in a boy younger than 10 in good health and CMV-seronegative. Sequenced: PBMCs.

The chain's CDR3 is CASRDRGLYGYTF. The CDR3 bases are TGTGCCAGCCGTGACAGGGGCCTCTATGGCTACACCTTC. The chain has TRBV19 and TRBJ1-2, with 8 nucleotides matching TRBD1. The germline CDR1 and CDR2 sequences are LNHDA and SQIVND (reference sequence). CDR3 size: 13 residues. With 9 bases clipped from V and 4 bases from J, the junction kept 7 bases outside the gene matches.